The next 8 T cell receptor beta chains were all read from a single sample in a study of a mutant IDH1 vaccine in newly diagnosed glioma (dated by TCRdb to 2020 to 2022). The time point tag for this specimen amounts to: week 5, during vaccination. A 20-mer mutant IDH1 peptide at 300 micrograms in Montanide made up each vaccine dose, which was injected subcutaneously together with topical imiquimod. Library prep was done by the immunoSEQ multiplex PCR assay. Held by TCRdb, this immuneACCESS table contains in-frame sequences only and omits some clones. Under half of the omission traces to an unresolved V gene where checked; the cause of the rest is unknown. This sample comprises almost 30,000 clones, 87% of them detected only once. Clones ranked in the top ten supply about 3.1% of the sample. No antigen is known for these receptors. The sample was peripheral blood mononuclear cells (PBMCs), taken from a glioma patient whose treatment included an IDH1 peptide vaccine. All receptors derive from a woman aged 40 to 50 with glioma. Some clones in this sample may be carry-over from other donors' samples.

This chain links TRBV5-1 with TRBJ2-7; the D gene is possibly TRBD1 (5 bases). Per germline, CDR1 SGHRS and CDR2 YFSETQ. This CDR3 has 14 amino acids. V was pared by 6 bases and J by 3 bases, with 16 bases between. CDR3 nucleotides: TGCGCCAGCAACCTCGCCCCAGGGAACTACGAGCAGTACTTC. Translation: CASNLAPGNYEQYF.

CDR3 sequence reads: CASTPGGLWSTPGEHSYNEQFF. CDR3 nucleotides: TGTGCCAGCACCCCGGGGGGTTTATGGTCCACCCCAGGGGAACACTCCTACAATGAGCAGTTCTTC. The chain links TRBV28 to TRBJ2-1, with D possibly being TRBD2 (7 bases). Trimming took 7 bases from V and 0 from J, leaving 34 bases between them. CDR3 length: 22 residues. Germline V lookup: CDR1 MDHEN, CDR2 SYDVKM.

The chain uses TRBV11-3 and TRBJ2-3, with 7 bases aligning to TRBD2. The V and J ends lost 3 bases and 0 bases, in that order; junction bases with no gene match: 3. This CDR3 is 15 amino acids long. Germline assignment: CDR1 SGHNT and CDR2 YENEEA. Here the CDR3 reads CASSFLAASTDTQYF. CDR3 nucleotide sequence: TGTGCCAGCAGCTTTCTAGCGGCTAGCACAGATACGCAGTATTTT.

The J gene is TRBJ2-1, the V gene TRBV9; 7 bases agree with TRBD2. Germline CDR1 reads SGDLS; CDR2 reads YYNGEE. This CDR3 is 15 amino acids long. With V trimmed by 4 bases and J by 0 bases, 4 bases remained unmatched. CDR3 sequence reads: CASSLRTSSYNEQFF. The CDR3 nucleotides are TGTGCCAGCAGCTTGAGGACTAGCTCCTACAATGAGCAGTTCTTC.

This clone was counted once. The rearrangement joins TRBV14 to TRBJ2-3; D call uncertain. Germline V lookup: CDR1 SGHDN, CDR2 FVKESK. Trimming took 0 bases from V and 0 from J, leaving 13 bases between them. The CDR3 spans 17 residues. CDR3 sequence (DNA): TGTGCCAGCAGCCAAGATCCCAGACTCATGAGCACAGATACGCAGTATTTT. Its protein product is CASSQDPRLMSTDTQYF.

Note on this clone: An end of the junction differs from the germline gene, which may be a read error. Other DNA sequences in the sample encode the same CDR3. The V call is TRBV7-9, the J call TRBJ1-2; D gene unclear. In germline, CDR1 is SEHNR, CDR2 FQNEAQ (reference sequence). The CDR3 extends over 12 amino acids. CDR3 in amino acids: CASSLAGVRYTF. CDR3 DNA: TGTGCCAGCAGCCTGGCGGGAGTTCGGTACACTTTC. The full variable domain, its missing parts supplied by reference TRBV7-9 and TRBJ1-2, is DTGVSQNPRHKITKRGQNVTFRCDPISEHNRLYWYRQTLGQGPEFLTYFQNEAQLEKSRLLSDRFSAERPKGSFSTLEIQRTEQGDSAMYLCASSLAGVRYTFGSGTRLTVV.

The chain links TRBV18 to TRBJ2-6; D not certain. Trimming took off 2 bases at V and 0 bases at J, with 8 bases between the two ends. This CDR3 has 16 residues. Germline V gene data show CDR1 as KGHSH and CDR2 as LQKENI. The CDR3 DNA follows: TGTGCCAGCTCACCAGGGCTGGACTCTGGGGCCAACGTCCTGACTTTC. Protein sequence: CASSPGLDSGANVLTF.

The chain recombines TRBV1 with TRBJ1-5. TRBV1 is a recognized pseudogene. The CDR3 runs 11 residues. The CDR3 here is CTSSQARGQHF. The DNA of the CDR3 is TGCACCAGCAGCCAAGCCCGGGGTCAGCATTTT.